What follows are 10 T cell receptor beta chains derived from one specimen sequenced in a study of blood T cell repertoires in COVID-19. The method was immunoSEQ multiplex PCR; TCRdb's version includes in-frame clones alone and lacks a portion of them. The sample lists about 320,000 clones, 85% seen once, with approximately 7.9% in the top ten. The specimen was peripheral blood. These receptors all stem from a human donor in a cohort sampled during active COVID-19.

The rearrangement uses TRBV7-9 and TRBJ1-4; 7 bases align to TRBD1. V gave up 3 bases and J gave up 4 bases; unmatched junction bases: 2. Looked up from germline, CDR1 is SEHNR and CDR2 is FQNEAQ (reference sequence). This CDR3 comprises 14 residues. CDR3: CASSLGQLNEKLFF. The CDR3 nucleotides are TGTGCCAGCAGCTTGGGACAGCTTAATGAAAAACTGTTTTTT.

This clone was detected only once. The chain links TRBV7-9 to TRBJ2-7, with 9 bases identical to TRBD1. V shed 2 bases and J 5 bases; nucleotides not matched to a gene: 4. The CDR3 is made up of 14 amino acids. In germline, CDR1 is SEHNR, CDR2 FQNEAQ (reference sequence). CDR3 protein: CASSLSGQGHEQYF. CDR3 sequence (DNA): TGTGCCAGCAGCTTATCGGGACAGGGCCACGAGCAGTACTTC.

This clone was found once. The chain links TRBV6-5 to TRBJ1-1; no reliable D call. The V and J ends lost 9 bases and 5 bases respectively, with 13 bases between them. The CDR3 runs to 12 residues. Germline V gene sequence: CDR1 MNHEY, CDR2 SVGAGI. CDR3 DNA sequence: TGTGCCAGTAAAAAGCGTGGGACTGAAGCTTTCTTT. Translated: CASKKRGTEAFF.

The CDR3 protein is CASSLGESYGYTF. The CDR3 DNA reads as TGTGCCAGCAGTTTGGGCGAATCCTATGGCTACACCTTC. The chain carries TRBV12-3 or TRBV12-4 and TRBJ1-2; the D is unclear. V was pared by 3 bases and J by 4 bases, with 9 bases between. The length of the CDR3 is 13 residues.

The gene calls are TRBV12-3 or TRBV12-4 and TRBJ1-2; D is unresolved. The V end was cut by 7 bases, the J end by 8 bases, with 11 bases between. The CDR3 spans 11 residues. This CDR3 is CASKGAGGYTF. The CDR3 DNA follows: TGTGCCAGCAAGGGTGCGGGGGGCTACACCTTC.

The chain combines TRBV12-5 with TRBJ2-1; 7 bases are shared with TRBD1. Germline V lookup: CDR1 LGHNT, CDR2 FRNRAP. Germline trimming cut 5 bases from V and 6 bases from J; bases unmatched to any gene: 13. This CDR3 spans 16 amino acids. CDR3 amino acids: CASGPNLRDSPNEQFF. In DNA form, the CDR3 reads TGTGCTAGTGGTCCCAACCTCCGGGACAGCCCCAATGAGCAGTTCTTC.

This clone was observed a single time. Written as DNA, the CDR3 is TGTGCCAGCAGTTACTCGTCGCTAGCGAACTACGAGCAGTACTTC. Its translation: CASSYSSLANYEQYF. V and J are TRBV6-5 and TRBJ2-7; a weak D match, TRBD2 (6 bases). Germline V gene data show CDR1 as MNHEY and CDR2 as SVGAGI. V lost 0 bases and J 3 bases, leaving 12 bases between the germline ends. This CDR3 is 15 amino acids long.

The rearrangement uses TRBV5-3 and TRBJ1-1; no clear D gene. TRBV5-3 falls under the ORF class, with uncertain function. Trimming pared 5 bases from V and 5 bases from J, leaving 13 bases between. This CDR3 region has 13 residues. The CDR3 spells CARRPTRLTEAFF. CDR3 DNA: TGTGCCAGAAGGCCGACGAGGTTGACTGAAGCTTTCTTT.

The chain uses TRBV24-1 and TRBJ1-4; 9 nucleotides match TRBD1. CDR1 is KGHDR and CDR2 is SFDVKD in the germline V gene. The CDR3 has 16 amino acids. Trimming took 2 bases from V and 8 from J; bases not matched to a gene: 8. For the CDR3, the DNA is TGTGCCACCAGTGATTCCCGGGGACAGGGTTTGGAAAAACTGTTTTTT. It encodes CATSDSRGQGLEKLFF.

The chain combines TRBV5-4 with TRBJ2-7; possibly TRBD1 for D (6 bases). The CDR3 runs 13 residues. The germline V gene encodes CDR1 SGHNT and CDR2 YYREEE (reference sequence). V gave up 2 bases and J gave up 0 bases, with 6 bases separating them. CDR3 protein: CASSFRGSYEQYF. CDR3 nucleotide sequence: TGTGCCAGCAGCTTCAGGGGCTCCTACGAGCAGTACTTC.